Below, one T cell receptor beta chain is given with its context. Its specificity is not known. Template switching by 5'RACE produced TCR cDNA, adding a universal primer site and UMIs. TCRdb redid the calling of the 5' RACE reads with MiXCR, one entry per CDR3 protein. Found here are a few hundred thousand distinct CDR3 sequences, approximately 16% of them singletons; the top ten hold 17%. The data stem from a study of T cells after yellow fever vaccination. V lost 0 bases and J 8 bases, leaving 10 bases between the germline ends. The germline V gene encodes CDR1 DFQATT and CDR2 SNEGSKA (reference sequence). The CDR3 loop spans 12 amino acids. Study-wide points: FACS-sorted repertoires might harbor abundant contaminating clonotypes from the bulk population. A weaker secondary response peaked on day 5, the primary on day 15. Among all clonotypes, a small share was observed in both CD4 and CD8 compartments.

The V call is TRBV20-1, the J call TRBJ1-1; tentatively, D is TRBD1 (5 bases). This sequence originates from a man between 18 and 29 years old who received the YFV17D yellow fever vaccine. The sample here was PBMCs, taken roughly 5 days after the first yellow fever vaccination. This CDR3 reads CSARDRGPEAFF. CDR3 sequence (DNA): TGCAGTGCTAGAGATCGGGGACCCGAAGCTTTCTTT.